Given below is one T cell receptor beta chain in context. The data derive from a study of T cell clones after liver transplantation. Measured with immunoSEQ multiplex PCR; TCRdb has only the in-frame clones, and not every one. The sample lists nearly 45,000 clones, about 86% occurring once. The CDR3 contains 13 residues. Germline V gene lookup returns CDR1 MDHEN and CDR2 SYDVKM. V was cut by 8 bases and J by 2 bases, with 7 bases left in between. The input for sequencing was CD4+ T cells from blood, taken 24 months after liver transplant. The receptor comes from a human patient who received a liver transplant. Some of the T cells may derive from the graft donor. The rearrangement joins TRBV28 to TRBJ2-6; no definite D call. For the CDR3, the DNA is TGTGCCAGCCGTGGGGCTGGGGCCAACGTCCTGACTTTC. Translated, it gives CASRGAGANVLTF.